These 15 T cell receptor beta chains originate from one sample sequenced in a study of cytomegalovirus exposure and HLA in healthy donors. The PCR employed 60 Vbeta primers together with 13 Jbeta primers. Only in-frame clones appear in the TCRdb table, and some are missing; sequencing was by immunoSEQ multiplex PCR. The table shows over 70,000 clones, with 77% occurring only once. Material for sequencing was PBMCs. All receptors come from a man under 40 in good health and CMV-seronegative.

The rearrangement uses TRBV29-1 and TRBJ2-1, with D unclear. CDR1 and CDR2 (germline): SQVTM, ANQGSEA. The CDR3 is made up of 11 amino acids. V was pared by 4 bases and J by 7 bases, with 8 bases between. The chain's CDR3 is CSVVYANEQFF. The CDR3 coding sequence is TGCAGCGTTGTTTATGCGAATGAGCAGTTCTTC.

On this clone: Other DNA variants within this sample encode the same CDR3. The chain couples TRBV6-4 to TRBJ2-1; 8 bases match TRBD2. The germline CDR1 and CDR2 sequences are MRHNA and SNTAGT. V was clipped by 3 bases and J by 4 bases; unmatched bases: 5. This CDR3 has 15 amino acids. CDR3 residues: CASSEAGGSYNEQFF. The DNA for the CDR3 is TGTGCCAGCAGTGAGGCGGGGGGCTCGTACAATGAGCAGTTCTTC.

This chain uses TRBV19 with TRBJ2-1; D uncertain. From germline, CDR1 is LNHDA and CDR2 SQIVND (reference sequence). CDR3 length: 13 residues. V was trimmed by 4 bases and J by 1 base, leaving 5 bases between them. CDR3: CASSNGSYNEQFF. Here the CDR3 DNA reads TGTGCCAGTAGTAACGGGTCCTACAATGAGCAGTTCTTC.

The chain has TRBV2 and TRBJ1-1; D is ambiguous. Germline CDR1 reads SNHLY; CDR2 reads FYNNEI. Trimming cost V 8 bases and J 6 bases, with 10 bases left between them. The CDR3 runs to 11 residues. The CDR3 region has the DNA TGTGCCAGCCGCAGCGGATCTGAAGCTTTCTTT. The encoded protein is CASRSGSEAFF.

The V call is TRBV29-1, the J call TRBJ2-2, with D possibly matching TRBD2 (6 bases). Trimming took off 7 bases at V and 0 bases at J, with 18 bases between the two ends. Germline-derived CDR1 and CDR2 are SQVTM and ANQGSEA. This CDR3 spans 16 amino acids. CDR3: CSAQRGGTSNTGELFF. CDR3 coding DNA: TGCAGCGCTCAAAGGGGCGGGACTTCGAACACCGGGGAGCTGTTTTTT.

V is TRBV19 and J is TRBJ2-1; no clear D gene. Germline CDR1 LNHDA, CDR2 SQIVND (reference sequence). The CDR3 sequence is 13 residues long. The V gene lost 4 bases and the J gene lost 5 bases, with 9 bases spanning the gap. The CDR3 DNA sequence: TGTGCCAGTAGTACCCGACTCCACAATGAGCAGTTCTTC. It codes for CASSTRLHNEQFF.

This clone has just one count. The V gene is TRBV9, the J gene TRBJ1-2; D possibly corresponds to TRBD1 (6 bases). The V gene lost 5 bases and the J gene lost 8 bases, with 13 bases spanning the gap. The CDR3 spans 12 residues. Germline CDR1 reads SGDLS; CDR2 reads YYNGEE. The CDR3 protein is CASSDTGFGYTF. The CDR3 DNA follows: TGTGCCAGCAGTGATACAGGGTTCGGCTACACCTTC.

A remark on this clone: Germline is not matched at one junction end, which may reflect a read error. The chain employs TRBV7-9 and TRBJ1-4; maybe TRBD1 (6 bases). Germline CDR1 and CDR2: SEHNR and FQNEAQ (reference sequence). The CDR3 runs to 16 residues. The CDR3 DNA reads TGTTCCAGCAGCGTCACGCGGGGGGCGGGTAATGAAAAACTGTTTTTT. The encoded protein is CSSSVTRGAGNEKLFF.

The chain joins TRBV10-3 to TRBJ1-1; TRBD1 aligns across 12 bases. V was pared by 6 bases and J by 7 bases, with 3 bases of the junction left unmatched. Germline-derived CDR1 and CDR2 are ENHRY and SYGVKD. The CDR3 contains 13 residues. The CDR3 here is CAIRGQGAFEAFF. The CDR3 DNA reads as TGTGCCATCAGGGGACAGGGGGCTTTTGAAGCTTTCTTT.

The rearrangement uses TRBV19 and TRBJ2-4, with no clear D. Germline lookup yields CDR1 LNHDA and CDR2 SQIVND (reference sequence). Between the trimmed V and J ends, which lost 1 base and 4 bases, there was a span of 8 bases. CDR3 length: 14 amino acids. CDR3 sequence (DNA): TGTGCCAGTAGTATAGGGCCTCAAAAAAACATTCAGTACTTC. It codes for CASSIGPQKNIQYF.

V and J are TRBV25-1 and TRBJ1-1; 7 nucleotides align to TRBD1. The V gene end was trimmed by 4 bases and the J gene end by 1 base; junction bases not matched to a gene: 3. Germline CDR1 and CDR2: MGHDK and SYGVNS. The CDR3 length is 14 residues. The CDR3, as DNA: TGTGCCAGCAGTGCCGGACAGGCGAACACTGAAGCTTTCTTT. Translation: CASSAGQANTEAFF.

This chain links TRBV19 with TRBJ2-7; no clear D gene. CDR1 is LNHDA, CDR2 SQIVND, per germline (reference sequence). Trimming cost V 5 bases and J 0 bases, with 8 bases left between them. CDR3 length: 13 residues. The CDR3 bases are TGTGCCAGTAGTCCCAACAGCTCCTACGAGCAGTACTTC. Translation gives CASSPNSSYEQYF.

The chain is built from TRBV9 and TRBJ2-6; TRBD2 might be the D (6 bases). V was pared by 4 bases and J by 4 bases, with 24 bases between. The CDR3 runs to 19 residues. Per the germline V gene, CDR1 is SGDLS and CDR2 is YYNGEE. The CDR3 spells CASSYNGGLPSGGANVLTF. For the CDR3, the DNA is TGTGCCAGCAGCTATAATGGGGGGTTGCCATCAGGAGGGGCCAACGTCCTGACTTTC. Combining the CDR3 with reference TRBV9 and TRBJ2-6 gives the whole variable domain DSGVTQTPKHLITATGQRVTLRCSPRSGDLSVYWYQQSLDQGLQFLIQYYNGEERAKGNILERFSAQQFPDLHSELNLSSLELGDSALYFCASSYNGGLPSGGANVLTFGAGSRLTVL.

The CDR3 coding sequence is TGTGCCAGCACCGGGAGCTCCTATAATTCACCCCTCCACTTT. It is translated as CASTGSSYNSPLHF. V gene TRBV6-1 combines with J gene TRBJ1-6; D call uncertain. The germline V and J ends were trimmed by 7 bases and 0 bases, with 7 bases remaining between them. The CDR3 has 14 amino acids. Germline V lookup: CDR1 MNHNS, CDR2 SASEGT.

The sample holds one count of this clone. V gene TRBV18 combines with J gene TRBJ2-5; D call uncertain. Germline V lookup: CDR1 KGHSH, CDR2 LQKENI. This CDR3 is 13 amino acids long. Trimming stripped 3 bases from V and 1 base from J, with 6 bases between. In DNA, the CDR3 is TGTGCCAGCTCACCCCAGGTCCAAGAGACCCAGTACTTC. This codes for CASSPQVQETQYF.